This is a list of T cell receptor beta chains from one sample in a study of PD-1 blockade in mismatch repair-deficient tumors. TCRdb's table, derived via immunoSEQ multiplex PCR, lists solely in-frame clones and lacks some. The table records some 120,000 clones, 85% to 90% of them present only once. The material sequenced was peripheral blood, taken 44 weeks after starting pembrolizumab. The source is an adult with mismatch repair-deficient cancer. Both conserved end residues are part of each CDR3. A D gene is named only where the DNA matches it firmly. Where a row states a size, it is once, few, many or the class of an expanded clone; other rows omit it.

abundance: once; j_gene: TRBJ2-1; d_gene: TRBD2; len: 17; v_gene: TRBV12-5; CDR3nt: TGTGCTAGTGGTTTGTATTTAAAGCGGGGCTCCTACAATGAGCAGTTCTTC; CDR3aa: CASGLYLKRGSYNEQFF
abundance: .; j_gene: TRBJ1-1; d_gene: .; len: 14; v_gene: TRBV5-4; CDR3nt: TGTGCCAGCAGCCTTAACTCCGGGAACACTGAAGCTTTCTTT; CDR3aa: CASSLNSGNTEAFF
abundance: .; j_gene: TRBJ2-7; d_gene: .; len: 15; v_gene: TRBV14; CDR3nt: TGTGCCAGCAGCCAGGGGGCTAGCGGTACCTACGAGCAGTACTTC; CDR3aa: CASSQGASGTYEQYF
abundance: .; j_gene: TRBJ1-4; d_gene: .; len: 15; v_gene: TRBV19; CDR3nt: TGTGCCAGTAGTACCCCCCTCTGGGGGCACGAAAAACTGTTTTTT; CDR3aa: CASSTPLWGHEKLFF
abundance: .; j_gene: TRBJ2-1; d_gene: .; len: 16; v_gene: TRBV7-6; CDR3nt: TGTGCCAGCAGCTTAGCGCTCGGAAGCTCCTACAATGAGCAGTTCTTC; CDR3aa: CASSLALGSSYNEQFF
abundance: .; j_gene: TRBJ2-7; d_gene: .; len: 15; v_gene: TRBV6-1; CDR3nt: TGTGCCAGCAGGGAACCGGGACGGCGGACCTACGAGCAGTACTTC; CDR3aa: CASREPGRRTYEQYF
abundance: .; j_gene: TRBJ1-3; d_gene: .; len: 14; v_gene: TRBV19; CDR3nt: TGTGCCAGTAGTGAGTCCAGGGCTGGAAACACCATATATTTT; CDR3aa: CASSESRAGNTIYF
abundance: .; j_gene: TRBJ2-7; d_gene: TRBD2; len: 14; v_gene: TRBV29-1; CDR3nt: TGCAGCGTTGCGGTCGGGAGGGCCCCCTACGAGCAGTACTTC; CDR3aa: CSVAVGRAPYEQYF
abundance: .; j_gene: TRBJ2-1; d_gene: TRBD1; len: 15; v_gene: TRBV10-3; CDR3nt: TGTGCCATCAGTGTGGGGACAGGAGCCTACAATGAGCAGTTCTTC; CDR3aa: CAISVGTGAYNEQFF
abundance: once; j_gene: TRBJ1-5; d_gene: .; len: 15; v_gene: TRBV2; CDR3nt: TGTGCCAGTAAACGTCAGCCGACTAGCAATCAGCCCCAGCATTTT; CDR3aa: CASKRQPTSNQPQHF
abundance: .; j_gene: TRBJ2-1; d_gene: TRBD2; len: 15; v_gene: TRBV6-6; CDR3nt: TGTGCCAGCAGTTACGCGGGGGACTCCTACAATGAGCAGTTCTTC; CDR3aa: CASSYAGDSYNEQFF
abundance: .; j_gene: TRBJ2-3; d_gene: TRBD2; len: 18; v_gene: TRBV5-1; CDR3nt: TGCGCCAGCAGCTTTCTCTTGACTAGCGGGGCTAGCACAGATACGCAGTATTTT; CDR3aa: CASSFLLTSGASTDTQYF
abundance: .; j_gene: TRBJ2-7; d_gene: .; len: 14; v_gene: TRBV19; CDR3nt: TGTGCCAGTAGTATGGGCCAAGGAGGCTACGAGCAGTACTTC; CDR3aa: CASSMGQGGYEQYF
abundance: .; j_gene: TRBJ2-3; d_gene: .; len: 15; v_gene: TRBV28; CDR3nt: TGTGCCAGCAGTTTATCATCAGCTAGCACAGATACGCAGTATTTT; CDR3aa: CASSLSSASTDTQYF
abundance: .; j_gene: TRBJ1-5; d_gene: .; len: 15; v_gene: TRBV2; CDR3nt: TGTGCCAGCAGTGAAGAGCACAGGAGCAATCAGCCCCAGCATTTT; CDR3aa: CASSEEHRSNQPQHF
abundance: .; j_gene: TRBJ2-7; d_gene: .; len: 17; v_gene: TRBV7-9; CDR3nt: TGTGCCAGCAGCTTAGGGGGTTTAGAGAGGACTTCCTACGAGCAGTACTTC; CDR3aa: CASSLGGLERTSYEQYF
abundance: .; j_gene: TRBJ2-3; d_gene: .; len: 13; v_gene: TRBV30; CDR3nt: TGTGCCTGGAGTGTCGGGGGCACAGATACGCAGTATTTT; CDR3aa: CAWSVGGTDTQYF
abundance: .; j_gene: TRBJ2-2; d_gene: .; len: 12; v_gene: TRBV30; CDR3nt: TGTGCCAGGCTGGAGGTTTCCGGGGAGCTGTTTTTT; CDR3aa: CARLEVSGELFF
abundance: .; j_gene: TRBJ2-4; d_gene: .; len: 14; v_gene: TRBV28; CDR3nt: TGTGCCAGCAGACCACAGGGAGGCAAAAACATTCAGTACTTC; CDR3aa: CASRPQGGKNIQYF
abundance: .; j_gene: TRBJ2-2; d_gene: .; len: 15; v_gene: TRBV28; CDR3nt: TGTGCCAGCAGTGCCCTCCAGAGCGGGTCCGGGGAGCTGTTTTTT; CDR3aa: CASSALQSGSGELFF
abundance: .; j_gene: TRBJ1-2; d_gene: .; len: 15; v_gene: TRBV27; CDR3nt: TGTGCCAGCAGTTTATCGTTGAGGTCCCGCTATGGCTACACCTTC; CDR3aa: CASSLSLRSRYGYTF
abundance: .; j_gene: TRBJ2-2; d_gene: .; len: 14; v_gene: TRBV6-5; CDR3nt: TGTGCCAGCAGTTACTTTGGTGGCACCGGGGAGCTGTTTTTT; CDR3aa: CASSYFGGTGELFF
abundance: .; j_gene: TRBJ2-2; d_gene: TRBD1; len: 15; v_gene: TRBV19; CDR3nt: TGTGCCAGTACCATGGTGGACAGGTCGGCCGGGGAGCTGTTTTTT; CDR3aa: CASTMVDRSAGELFF
abundance: .; j_gene: TRBJ2-7; d_gene: .; len: 14; v_gene: TRBV19; CDR3nt: TGTGCCAGTAGTATAGCAGGGTTGACCTACGAGCAGTACTTC; CDR3aa: CASSIAGLTYEQYF
abundance: .; j_gene: TRBJ2-5; d_gene: TRBD2; len: 11; v_gene: TRBV10-2; CDR3nt: TGCGCCAGCAGTGACAGCGGGAGGGAGTACTTC; CDR3aa: CASSDSGREYF
abundance: .; j_gene: TRBJ2-3; d_gene: .; len: 12; v_gene: TRBV14; CDR3nt: TGTGCCAGCAGCCTTCGGACAGATACGCAGTATTTT; CDR3aa: CASSLRTDTQYF
abundance: .; j_gene: TRBJ2-2; d_gene: .; len: 14; v_gene: TRBV19; CDR3nt: TGTGCCAGTAGTATTGTCGGGAAAGGCGGGGAGCTGTTTTTT; CDR3aa: CASSIVGKGGELFF
abundance: .; j_gene: TRBJ2-7; d_gene: TRBD2; len: 14; v_gene: TRBV7-2; CDR3nt: TGTGCCAGCAGCTCCGGAGCGGGAGGGTACGAGCAGTACTTC; CDR3aa: CASSSGAGGYEQYF
abundance: few; j_gene: TRBJ2-7; d_gene: .; len: 14; v_gene: TRBV5-1; CDR3nt: TGCGCCAGCAGCTTGGGAGGGGTCTCCTACGAGCAGTACTTC; CDR3aa: CASSLGGVSYEQYF
abundance: .; j_gene: TRBJ1-5; d_gene: TRBD1; len: 17; v_gene: TRBV19; CDR3nt: TGTGCCAGTAGATCCAACCGACCGGGACAGGGGGACAAGCCCCAGCATTTT; CDR3aa: CASRSNRPGQGDKPQHF
abundance: .; j_gene: TRBJ1-4; d_gene: .; len: 16; v_gene: TRBV19; CDR3nt: TGTGCCACCAATGACAGGATAGGGGCAACTAATGAAAAACTGTTTTTT; CDR3aa: CATNDRIGATNEKLFF
abundance: .; j_gene: TRBJ2-7; d_gene: TRBD2; len: 16; v_gene: TRBV28; CDR3nt: TGTGCCAGCAGTTCGTCACCGACTAGCGTAGCCTACGAGCAGTACTTC; CDR3aa: CASSSSPTSVAYEQYF
abundance: .; j_gene: TRBJ2-7; d_gene: .; len: 14; v_gene: TRBV5-1; CDR3nt: TGCGCCAGCAGCTTGGAAAGCACCACCTACGAGCAGTACTTC; CDR3aa: CASSLESTTYEQYF
abundance: .; j_gene: TRBJ2-1; d_gene: TRBD2; len: 17; v_gene: TRBV27; CDR3nt: TGTGCCAGCAGTCCGGGGACTAGCGGGAGTGTCTACAATGAGCAGTTCTTC; CDR3aa: CASSPGTSGSVYNEQFF
abundance: .; j_gene: TRBJ2-5; d_gene: .; len: 15; v_gene: TRBV5-5; CDR3nt: TGTGCCAGCAGCTTGGCCGGACAGTACCAAGAGACCCAGTACTTC; CDR3aa: CASSLAGQYQETQYF
abundance: .; j_gene: TRBJ1-5; d_gene: .; len: 13; v_gene: TRBV5-8; CDR3nt: TGTGCCAGCAGCTCTGGGGGTTCCCAGCCCCAGCATTTT; CDR3aa: CASSSGGSQPQHF
abundance: .; j_gene: TRBJ2-1; d_gene: .; len: 17; v_gene: TRBV4-1; CDR3nt: TGCGCCAGCAGCCAATATGTGGCCCCTTGGCCCTACAATGAGCAGTTCTTC; CDR3aa: CASSQYVAPWPYNEQFF
abundance: .; j_gene: TRBJ2-7; d_gene: .; len: 12; v_gene: TRBV15; CDR3nt: TGTGCCACCAGCAGGGAGAGGTACGAGCAGTACTTC; CDR3aa: CATSRERYEQYF
abundance: .; j_gene: TRBJ1-3; d_gene: .; len: 15; v_gene: TRBV5-6; CDR3nt: TGTGCCAGCAGCCCACGTCAGTTCTCTGGAAACACCATATATTTT; CDR3aa: CASSPRQFSGNTIYF
abundance: few; j_gene: TRBJ2-3; d_gene: .; len: 13; v_gene: TRBV13; CDR3nt: TGTGCCAGCTCCGAAAGGAACCCAGATACGCAGTATTTT; CDR3aa: CASSERNPDTQYF
abundance: .; j_gene: TRBJ2-1; d_gene: TRBD2; len: 16; v_gene: TRBV7-9; CDR3nt: TGTGCCAGCAGCTCCGGTAGCGGGAGCTCCTACAATGAGCAGTTCTTC; CDR3aa: CASSSGSGSSYNEQFF
abundance: .; j_gene: TRBJ2-1; d_gene: TRBD2; len: 22; v_gene: TRBV28; CDR3nt: TGTGCCAGCAGTCACCCTGGGGGGCCTACTAGCGGGAGGGCCTCCGGAAACAATGAGCAGTTCTTC; CDR3aa: CASSHPGGPTSGRASGNNEQFF
abundance: .; j_gene: TRBJ2-5; d_gene: TRBD2; len: 15; v_gene: TRBV9; CDR3nt: TGTGCCAGCAGCGTTAGCGGGAGTTTTAGGGAGACCCAGTACTTC; CDR3aa: CASSVSGSFRETQYF
abundance: .; j_gene: TRBJ2-6; d_gene: .; len: 13; v_gene: TRBV7-6; CDR3nt: TGTGCCAGCAGTCGCTCTGGGGCCAACGTCCTGACTTTC; CDR3aa: CASSRSGANVLTF
abundance: .; j_gene: TRBJ2-5; d_gene: .; len: 15; v_gene: TRBV5-4; CDR3nt: TGTGCCAGCAGCTCGAGGGGCAGGGCCCAAGAGACCCAGTACTTC; CDR3aa: CASSSRGRAQETQYF
abundance: .; j_gene: TRBJ2-3; d_gene: TRBD2; len: 15; v_gene: TRBV7-3; CDR3nt: TGTGCCAGCAGCTTAAGTCCGGGAGGGGCAGATACGCAGTATTTT; CDR3aa: CASSLSPGGADTQYF